Following are 23 T cell receptor beta chains from one sample sequenced in a study of T cell repertoires in cytomegalovirus infection (dated by TCRdb to about 2019). What the treatment or condition label conveys for this sample: in vitro stimulation with specific CMV peptide epitopes to enrich CMV-specific T cells. These receptors are not linked to any known antigen. The data were produced on an Illumina HiSeq 1500. TCRdb ran its own pipeline on the public reads, namely fastp trimming at Q25 and MiXCR clone calling, and kept in-frame beta chains. CDR3 protein duplicates are merged, each entry listing the most common genes and DNA. This sample is represented by hundreds of thousands of distinct CDR3 sequences; roughly 33% of them were singletons. The ten largest clones add up to 15% to 20% of the sample. Sequenced here: cultured PBMCs, sampled from culture after CMV antigen stimulation. The receptors derive from a human donor in good health (CMV status not recorded). Some clones in this sample may be carry-over from other donors' samples.

This clonotype has a handful of counts. The chain recombines TRBV30 with TRBJ2-1, with D unresolved. V was clipped by 2 bases and J by 0 bases, with 14 bases between them. Germline V CDR1 and CDR2: GTSNPN, SVGIG (reference sequence). This CDR3 has 16 amino acids. CDR3 amino acids: CAWSRDTYLSYNEQFF. As DNA, the CDR3 is TGTGCCTGGAGTAGAGACACATACCTCTCCTACAATGAGCAGTTCTTC. The complete variable domain, with remaining parts taken from reference TRBV30 and TRBJ2-1, reads SQTIHQWPATLVQPVGSPLSLECTVEGTSNPNLYWYRQAAGRGLQLLFYSVGIGQISSEVPQNLSASRPQDRQFILSSKKLLLSDSGFYLCAWSRDTYLSYNEQFFGPGTRLTVL.

V is TRBV20-1 and J is TRBJ2-3, with D maybe TRBD1 (6 bases). Germline V gives CDR1 DFQATT, CDR2 SNEGSKA (reference sequence). V was clipped by 6 bases and J by 4 bases, with 20 bases between them. The CDR3 sequence is 15 residues long. In DNA, the CDR3 is TGCAGTGCCAAACGACAGGCGCGCTGGGCAGATACGCAGTATTTT. It yields the protein CSAKRQARWADTQYF.

This clonotype was detected only once. CDR3 amino acids: CASSPRSGRALYEQYF. The DNA of the CDR3 is TGTGCCAGCAGTCCTCGGTCAGGGAGGGCCCTCTACGAGCAGTACTTC. V gene TRBV6-1 combines with J gene TRBJ2-7; 7 bases are a match to TRBD2. The CDR3 has 16 amino acids. Germline assignment: CDR1 MNHNS and CDR2 SASEGT. Trimming took 5 bases from V and 3 from J; bases not matched to a gene: 13.

This clonotype was seen a few times. The chain links TRBV15 to TRBJ2-5; 7 bases agree with TRBD2. V was pared by 0 bases and J by 0 bases, with 1 base of the junction left unmatched. This CDR3 comprises 15 residues. CDR1 is LNHNV and CDR2 is YYDKDF in the germline V gene (reference sequence). CDR3 nucleotides: TGTGCCACCAGCAGAGAGGCGGGGGACCAAGAGACCCAGTACTTC. This codes for CATSREAGDQETQYF.

In this sample, this clonotype turned up many times. The chain has TRBV7-7 and TRBJ2-7, with no clear D. Looked up from germline, CDR1 is SSHAT and CDR2 is FNYEAQ (reference sequence). There are 13 residues in the CDR3. V lost 2 bases and J lost 1, with 6 bases in between. The CDR3 DNA follows: TGTGCCAGCAGCTTAACTACATCCTACGAGCAGTACTTC. It encodes CASSLTTSYEQYF.

V is TRBV2 and J is TRBJ1-4; D remains unclear. CDR1 is SNHLY, CDR2 FYNNEI, per germline. Trimming took 6 bases from V and 8 from J, leaving 10 bases between them. This CDR3 contains 12 residues. The CDR3 bases are TGTGCCAGCAGGCCCCAAGGGGAAAAACTGTTTTTT. Amino acids: CASRPQGEKLFF. Full variable domain (remainder filled in from reference TRBV2 and TRBJ1-4): EPEVTQTPSHQVTQMGQEVILRCVPISNHLYFYWYRQILGQKVEFLVSFYNNEISEKSEIFDDQFSVERPDGSNFTLKIRSTKLEDSAMYFCASRPQGEKLFFGSGTQLSVL.

This chain links TRBV7-6 with TRBJ2-2; D perhaps matches TRBD2 (5 bases). V was pared by 5 bases and J by 4 bases, with 17 bases between. Germline CDR1 reads SGHVS; CDR2 reads FNYEAQ. The CDR3 is made up of 16 amino acids. The CDR3 DNA sequence: TGTGCCAGCAGCGAAGTAGGAGGCCGGCGCACCGGGGAGCTGTTTTTT. Translated, it gives CASSEVGGRRTGELFF.

This chain joins TRBV6-5 and TRBJ2-2; a possible D gene is TRBD2 (5 bases). Trimming cost V 4 bases and J 5 bases, with 14 bases left between them. Germline CDR1 is MNHEY and CDR2 is SVGAGI. The CDR3 runs to 15 residues. For the CDR3, the DNA is TGTGCCAGCAGTTTGACATTACCGGGGACCGGGGAGCTGTTTTTT. Translating it yields CASSLTLPGTGELFF.

The gene calls are TRBV7-9 and TRBJ1-2; 8 bases match TRBD1. The CDR3 is 14 amino acids. V trimming: 5 bases; J trimming: 8 bases; junction bases outside the gene matches: 10. Germline assignment: CDR1 SEHNR and CDR2 FQNEAQ (reference sequence). CDR3 sequence (DNA): TGTGCCAGCAGCCGTTTGGGACAGGTCGAAGGCTACACCTTC. Protein sequence: CASSRLGQVEGYTF.

The CDR3 sequence is CASSFRGFDEQFF. Written as DNA, the CDR3 is TGTGCCAGCAGTTTTCGGGGGTTCGATGAGCAGTTCTTC. The chain carries TRBV12-3 or TRBV12-4 and TRBJ2-1, with D maybe TRBD2 (6 bases). Between the trimmed V and J ends, which lost 3 bases and 8 bases, there was a span of 11 bases. The CDR3 runs to 13 residues.

The V and J genes are TRBV7-2 and TRBJ2-7; possibly TRBD1 or TRBD2 for D (5 bases each). The CDR3 length is 16 residues. The V and J ends lost 5 bases and 4 bases respectively, with 21 bases between them. Germline V gives CDR1 SGHTA, CDR2 FQGNSA. The CDR3 loop is CASSLARDPRGYEQYF. The CDR3 DNA is TGTGCCAGCAGCCTCGCACGGGACCCCCGGGGATACGAGCAGTACTTC.

V is TRBV20-1 and J is TRBJ2-3; TRBD1 aligns across 7 bases. Germline V gene data show CDR1 as DFQATT and CDR2 as SNEGSKA (reference sequence). Germline trimming cut 6 bases from V and 1 base from J; bases unmatched to any gene: 10. The CDR3 runs 15 residues. CDR3 in amino acids: CSANLRQGGTDTQYF. CDR3 in DNA: TGCAGTGCCAACCTAAGACAGGGAGGCACAGATACGCAGTATTTT.

The chain joins TRBV15 to TRBJ2-3; no clear D gene. CDR3 length: 15 residues. The V gene lost 0 bases and the J gene lost 0 bases, with 7 bases spanning the gap. Germline V CDR1 and CDR2: LNHNV, YYDKDF (reference sequence). CDR3 sequence reads: CATSRDHRSTDTQYF. The CDR3 DNA sequence: TGTGCCACCAGCAGAGATCACCGAAGCACAGATACGCAGTATTTT.

Ten or more counts support this clonotype. The J gene is TRBJ2-1, the V gene TRBV7-2; possibly TRBD2 for D (5 bases). There are 12 residues in the CDR3. Trimming stripped 4 bases from V and 9 bases from J, with 10 bases between. The germline gives CDR1 SGHTA, CDR2 FQGNSA. In DNA, the CDR3 is TGTGCCAGCAGCTCGGACCGGGGTGAGCAGTTCTTC. It translates to CASSSDRGEQFF.

This clonotype was seen only a few times. The chain combines TRBV19 with TRBJ1-6; tentative D call: TRBD1 (5 bases). Germline CDR1 LNHDA, CDR2 SQIVND (reference sequence). Trimming took off 3 bases at V and 6 bases at J, with 12 bases between the two ends. The CDR3 runs 15 residues. Written as DNA, the CDR3 is TGTGCCAGTAGTATCCGGACACCTTCTAATTCACCCCTCCACTTT. This sequence encodes CASSIRTPSNSPLHF.

A few counts support this clonotype. V is TRBV5-1 and J is TRBJ2-2; a weak D match, TRBD1 (6 bases). Germline V lookup: CDR1 SGHRS, CDR2 YFSETQ. CDR3 length equals 16 residues. V was cut by 1 base and J by 1 base, with 11 bases left in between. As DNA, the CDR3 is TGCGCCAGCAGCTTGCTTACAGGGAGGAACACCGGGGAGCTGTTTTTT. This codes for CASSLLTGRNTGELFF. The full variable domain, completed using reference TRBV5-1 and TRBJ2-2, is KAGVTQTPRYLIKTRGQQVTLSCSPISGHRSVSWYQQTPGQGLQFLFEYFSETQRNKGNFPGRFSGRQFSNSRSEMNVSTLELGDSALYLCASSLLTGRNTGELFFGEGSRLTVL.

The gene calls are TRBV6-2 or TRBV6-3 and TRBJ2-5; the D gene is possibly TRBD1 (6 bases). V shed 7 bases and J shed 7 bases, with 19 bases lying between them. The germline gives CDR1 MNHEY, CDR2 SVGEGT. The CDR3 contains 14 residues. The DNA for the CDR3 is TGTGCCAGCACCGACAGGCAGAGCCGGGGGACCCAGTACTTC. It codes for CASTDRQSRGTQYF.

With regard to this clonotype: At one end, the junction sequence differs from germline, possibly due to a read error. V gene TRBV24-1 combines with J gene TRBJ2-3, with 9 bases fitting TRBD2. The CDR3 length is 17 residues. Germline values: CDR1 KGHDR, CDR2 SFDVKD. The CDR3 sequence: CATSDGTPGTSTDTQYF. The DNA for the CDR3 is TGTGCCACCAGTGACGGCACGCCCGGGACTAGCACCGATACGCAGTATTTT.

The chain is built from TRBV6-2 or TRBV6-3 and TRBJ1-5; D not certain. Germline V gives CDR1 MNHEY, CDR2 SVGEGT. V was cut by 0 bases and J by 3 bases, with 3 bases left in between. The CDR3 is 13 amino acids. The CDR3 reads CASSYSFNQPQHF. The CDR3 coding sequence is TGTGCCAGCAGTTACTCCTTCAATCAGCCCCAGCATTTT.

This clonotype was picked up many times. This rearrangement joins TRBV7-8 to TRBJ1-2; D might be TRBD1 (5 bases). Trimming took 1 base from V and 8 from J, leaving 17 bases between them. Germline lookup yields CDR1 SGHVS and CDR2 FQNEAQ. The CDR3 is made up of 15 amino acids. CDR3 nucleotide sequence: TGTGCCAGCAGCTTAGTTACCGGGACGTCGGGAGGCTACACCTTC. It codes for CASSLVTGTSGGYTF.

The rearrangement links TRBV6-5 to TRBJ1-1; D might be TRBD1 (6 bases). V lost 2 bases, J lost 2 bases, and 12 bases lay in between. This CDR3 region has 15 residues. CDR1 MNHEY and CDR2 SVGAGI come from the germline V gene. The CDR3 is CASSYHNGGNTEAFF. DNA for the CDR3: TGTGCCAGCAGTTACCATAACGGGGGCAACACTGAAGCTTTCTTT.

The chain links TRBV6-5 to TRBJ2-5; 7 nucleotides agree with TRBD1. CDR3 length: 12 amino acids. After removal of 7 bases from V and 5 bases from J, the junction contained 4 bases not matched to a gene. Germline lookup yields CDR1 MNHEY and CDR2 SVGAGI. This chain's CDR3 is CASKGAAETQYF. CDR3 nucleotide sequence: TGTGCCAGCAAGGGGGCGGCGGAGACCCAGTACTTC.

V gene TRBV5-4 combines with J gene TRBJ2-3, with D perhaps being TRBD1 or TRBD2 (5 bases each). Germline-derived CDR1 and CDR2 are SGHNT and YYREEE (reference sequence). The CDR3 is made up of 16 amino acids. Between the trimmed V and J ends, which lost 4 bases and 2 bases, there was a span of 17 bases. In DNA, the CDR3 is TGTGCCAGCAGCGGAGGACACCCCGAACCCACAGATACGCAGTATTTT. Its translation: CASSGGHPEPTDTQYF.